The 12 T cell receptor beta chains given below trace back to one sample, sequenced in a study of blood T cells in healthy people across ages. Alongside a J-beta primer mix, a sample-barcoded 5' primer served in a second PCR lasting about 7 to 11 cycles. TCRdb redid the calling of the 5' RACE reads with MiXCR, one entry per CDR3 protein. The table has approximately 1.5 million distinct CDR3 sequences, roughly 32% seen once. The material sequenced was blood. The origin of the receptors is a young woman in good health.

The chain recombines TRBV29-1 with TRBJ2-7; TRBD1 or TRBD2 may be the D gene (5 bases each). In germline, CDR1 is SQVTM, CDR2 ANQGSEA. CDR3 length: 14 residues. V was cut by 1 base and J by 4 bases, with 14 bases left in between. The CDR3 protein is CSVEVGTKGYEQYF. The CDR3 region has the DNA TGCAGCGTTGAAGTGGGGACCAAGGGATACGAGCAGTACTTC.

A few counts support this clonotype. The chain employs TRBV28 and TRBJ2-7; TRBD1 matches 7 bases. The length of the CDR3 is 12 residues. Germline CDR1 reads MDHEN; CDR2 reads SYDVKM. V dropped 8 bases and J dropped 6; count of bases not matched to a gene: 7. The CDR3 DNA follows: TGTGCCAGCCGAAAGGGGGCGGGCGAGCAGTACTTC. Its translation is CASRKGAGEQYF. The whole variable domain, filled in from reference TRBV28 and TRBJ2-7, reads DVKVTQSSRYLVKRTGEKVFLECVQDMDHENMFWYRQDPGLGLRLIYFSYDVKMKEKGDIPEGYSVSREKKERFSLILESASTNQTSMYLCASRKGAGEQYFGPGTRLTVT.

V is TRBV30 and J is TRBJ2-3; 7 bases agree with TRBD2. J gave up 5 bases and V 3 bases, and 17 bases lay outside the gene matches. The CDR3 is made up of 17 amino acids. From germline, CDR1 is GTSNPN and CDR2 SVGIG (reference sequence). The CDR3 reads CAWSSFSGRERGDTQYF. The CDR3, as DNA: TGTGCCTGGAGCTCCTTTAGCGGGCGGGAGAGGGGAGATACGCAGTATTTT.

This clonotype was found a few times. The CDR3 is CASTPQGDREGGYTF. The CDR3 coding sequence is TGTGCCAGCACCCCTCAAGGGGACAGGGAAGGAGGCTACACCTTC. This rearrangement joins TRBV7-9 to TRBJ1-2; TRBD1 aligns across 9 bases. Per germline, CDR1 SEHNR and CDR2 FQNEAQ (reference sequence). The length of the CDR3 is 15 residues. V lost 7 bases and J lost 8; bases outside the gene matches: 14.

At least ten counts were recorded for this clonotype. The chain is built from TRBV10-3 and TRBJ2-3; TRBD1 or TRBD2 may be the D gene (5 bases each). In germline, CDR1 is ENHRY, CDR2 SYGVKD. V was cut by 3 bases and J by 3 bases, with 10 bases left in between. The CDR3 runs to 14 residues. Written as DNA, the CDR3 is TGTGCCATCAGTGAATCGGGGACGACAGATACGCAGTATTTT. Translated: CAISESGTTDTQYF.

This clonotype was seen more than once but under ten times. CDR3 sequence: CASSGGWKAGGQETQYF. DNA for the CDR3: TGTGCCAGCAGTGGGGGGTGGAAAGCGGGGGGCCAAGAGACCCAGTACTTC. The chain joins TRBV25-1 to TRBJ2-5; TRBD2 matches at 9 bases. The CDR3 is 17 residues long. V lost 4 bases, J lost 1 base, and 10 bases stayed unmatched. Germline V gives CDR1 MGHDK, CDR2 SYGVNS.

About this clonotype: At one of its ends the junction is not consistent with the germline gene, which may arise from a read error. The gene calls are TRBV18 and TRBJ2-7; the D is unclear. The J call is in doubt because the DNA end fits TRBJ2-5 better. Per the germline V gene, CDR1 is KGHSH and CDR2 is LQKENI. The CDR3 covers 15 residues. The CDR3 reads CAGSPPGEGMRTQYF. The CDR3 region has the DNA TGTGCCGGCTCACCACCTGGGGAAGGAATGAGGACCCAGTACTTC.

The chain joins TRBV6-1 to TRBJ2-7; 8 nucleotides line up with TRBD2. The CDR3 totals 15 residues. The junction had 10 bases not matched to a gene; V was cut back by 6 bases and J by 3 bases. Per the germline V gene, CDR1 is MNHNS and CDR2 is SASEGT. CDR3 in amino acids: CASRELAAALYEQYF. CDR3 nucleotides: TGTGCCAGCAGGGAACTAGCGGCCGCCCTCTACGAGCAGTACTTC.

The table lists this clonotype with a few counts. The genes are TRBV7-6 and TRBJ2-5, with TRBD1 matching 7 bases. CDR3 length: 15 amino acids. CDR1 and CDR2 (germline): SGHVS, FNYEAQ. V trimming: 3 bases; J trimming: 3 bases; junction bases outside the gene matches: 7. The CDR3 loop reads CASSFSGGGKETQYF. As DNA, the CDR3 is TGTGCCAGCAGCTTCTCAGGGGGTGGGAAAGAGACCCAGTACTTC.

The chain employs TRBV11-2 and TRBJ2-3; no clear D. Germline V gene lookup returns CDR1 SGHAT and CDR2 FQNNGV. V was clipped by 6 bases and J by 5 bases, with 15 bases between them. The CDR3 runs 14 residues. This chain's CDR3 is CASRSGVPVDTQYF. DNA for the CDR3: TGTGCCAGCAGATCCGGAGTCCCCGTAGATACGCAGTATTTT.

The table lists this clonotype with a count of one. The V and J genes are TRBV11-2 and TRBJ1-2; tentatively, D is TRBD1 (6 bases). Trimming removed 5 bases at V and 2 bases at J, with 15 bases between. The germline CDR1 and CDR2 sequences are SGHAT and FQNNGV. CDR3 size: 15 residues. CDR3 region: CASSSGTLRNYGYTF. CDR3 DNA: TGTGCCAGCAGCAGCGGGACACTAAGAAACTATGGCTACACCTTC. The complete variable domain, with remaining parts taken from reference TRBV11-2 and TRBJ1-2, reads EAGVAQSPRYKIIEKRQSVAFWCNPISGHATLYWYQQILGQGPKLLIQFQNNGVVDDSQLPKDRFSAERLKGVDSTLKIQPAKLEDSAVYLCASSSGTLRNYGYTFGSGTRLTVV.

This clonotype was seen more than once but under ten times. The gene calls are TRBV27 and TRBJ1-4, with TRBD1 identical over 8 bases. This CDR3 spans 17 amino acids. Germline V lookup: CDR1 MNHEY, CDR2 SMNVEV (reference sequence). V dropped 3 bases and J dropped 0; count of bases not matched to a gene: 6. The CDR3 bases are TGTGCCAGCAGTTTCTCAGGGGGCGTTGCAACTAATGAAAAACTGTTTTTT. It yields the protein CASSFSGGVATNEKLFF.